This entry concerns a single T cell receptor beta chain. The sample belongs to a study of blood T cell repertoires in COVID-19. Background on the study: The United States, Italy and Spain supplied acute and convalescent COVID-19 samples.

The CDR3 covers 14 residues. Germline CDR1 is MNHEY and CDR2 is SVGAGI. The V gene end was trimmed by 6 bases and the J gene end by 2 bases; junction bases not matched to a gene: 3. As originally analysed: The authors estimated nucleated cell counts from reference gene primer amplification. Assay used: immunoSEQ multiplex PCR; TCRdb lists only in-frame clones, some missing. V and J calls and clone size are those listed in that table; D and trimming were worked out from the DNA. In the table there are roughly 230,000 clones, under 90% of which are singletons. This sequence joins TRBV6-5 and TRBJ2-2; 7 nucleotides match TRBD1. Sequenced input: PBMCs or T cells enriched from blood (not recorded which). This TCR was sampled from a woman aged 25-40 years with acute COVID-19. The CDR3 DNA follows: TGTGCCAGCAGGACAGGGCTTAACACCGGGGAGCTGTTTTTT. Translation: CASRTGLNTGELFF.